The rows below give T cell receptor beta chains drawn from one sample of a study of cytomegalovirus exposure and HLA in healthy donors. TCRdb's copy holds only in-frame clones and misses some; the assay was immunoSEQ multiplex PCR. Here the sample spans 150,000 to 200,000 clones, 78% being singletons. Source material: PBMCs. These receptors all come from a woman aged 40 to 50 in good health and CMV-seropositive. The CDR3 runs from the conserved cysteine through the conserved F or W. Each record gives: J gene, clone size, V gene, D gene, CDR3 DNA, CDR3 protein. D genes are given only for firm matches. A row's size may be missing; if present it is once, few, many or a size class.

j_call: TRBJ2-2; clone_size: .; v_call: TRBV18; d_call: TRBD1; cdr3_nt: TGTGCCAGCTCACCACCTGGGACAGGGAACACCGGGGAGCTGTTTTTT; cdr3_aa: CASSPPGTGNTGELFF
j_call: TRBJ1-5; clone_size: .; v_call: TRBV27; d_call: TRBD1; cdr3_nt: TGTGCCAGCAGTCCAGGGACAGGGAGGGGGGATCAGCCCCAGCATTTT; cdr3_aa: CASSPGTGRGDQPQHF
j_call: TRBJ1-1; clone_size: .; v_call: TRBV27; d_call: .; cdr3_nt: TGTGCCAGCGCCCCGGGGGGGAGGCACACTGAAGCTTTCTTT; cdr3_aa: CASAPGGRHTEAFF
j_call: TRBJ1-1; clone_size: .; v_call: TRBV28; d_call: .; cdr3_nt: TGTGCCAGCACCCCGGGGGGGGCGGGAACTGAAGCTTTCTTT; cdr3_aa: CASTPGGAGTEAFF
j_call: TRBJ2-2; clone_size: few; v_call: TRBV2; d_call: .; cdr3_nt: TGTGCCAGCAGTGAGTTTAGCGGAAACACCGGGGAGCTGTTTTTT; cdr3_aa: CASSEFSGNTGELFF
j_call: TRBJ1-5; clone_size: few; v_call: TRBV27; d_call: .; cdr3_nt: TGTGCCAGCAGTTTAGAGGAGAATCAGCCCCAGCATTTT; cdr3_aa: CASSLEENQPQHF
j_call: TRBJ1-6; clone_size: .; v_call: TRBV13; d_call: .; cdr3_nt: TGTGCCAGCAGCTCCTACGGGCAACAGGGCGGACCCCTCCACTTT; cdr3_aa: CASSSYGQQGGPLHF
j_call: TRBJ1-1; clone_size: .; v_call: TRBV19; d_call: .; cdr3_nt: TGTGCCAGTAGTATTCAGGTCAGCACTGAAGCTTTCTTT; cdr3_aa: CASSIQVSTEAFF
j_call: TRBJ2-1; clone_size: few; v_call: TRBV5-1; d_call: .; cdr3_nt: TGCGCCAGCAGCTTTTCGGCCTTGAGGAACAATGAGCAGTTCTTC; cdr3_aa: CASSFSALRNNEQFF
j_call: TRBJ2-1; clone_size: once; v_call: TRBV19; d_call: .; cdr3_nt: TGTGCCAGTAGCAACCAGGGGAAGGAGCAGTTCTTC; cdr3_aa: CASSNQGKEQFF
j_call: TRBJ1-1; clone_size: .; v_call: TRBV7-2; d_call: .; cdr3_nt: TGTGCCAGCAGCTTAAACGGGAGGACTAACACTGAAGCTTTCTTT; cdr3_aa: CASSLNGRTNTEAFF
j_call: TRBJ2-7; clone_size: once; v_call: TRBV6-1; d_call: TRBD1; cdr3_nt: TGTGCCAGCAGTGGAGCTCCGGGACAGGGGCCCTCCTACGAGCAGTACTTC; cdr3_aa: CASSGAPGQGPSYEQYF
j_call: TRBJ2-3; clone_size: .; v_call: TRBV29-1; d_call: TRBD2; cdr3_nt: TGCAGCGTTGATAAGCGGGGTTTAACAGATACGCAGTATTTT; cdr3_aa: CSVDKRGLTDTQYF
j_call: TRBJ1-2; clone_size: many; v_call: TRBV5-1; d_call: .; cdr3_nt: TGCGCCAGCAGCTTGATGGGAGATGGCTACACCTTC; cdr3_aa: CASSLMGDGYTF
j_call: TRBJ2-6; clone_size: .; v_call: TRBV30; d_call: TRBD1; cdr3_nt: TGTGCCTGGAGCGCAGACAGGGTCGGTGGGGCCAACGTCCTGACTTTC; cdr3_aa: CAWSADRVGGANVLTF
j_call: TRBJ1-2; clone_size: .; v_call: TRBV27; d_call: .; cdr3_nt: TGTGCCAGCAGTTTCGAACCCGGGGTCTATGGCTACACCTTC; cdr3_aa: CASSFEPGVYGYTF
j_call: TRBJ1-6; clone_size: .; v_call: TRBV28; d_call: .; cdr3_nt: TGTGCCAGCCGCGATCAGGGGAACTCCTATAATTCACCCCTCCACTTT; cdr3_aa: CASRDQGNSYNSPLHF
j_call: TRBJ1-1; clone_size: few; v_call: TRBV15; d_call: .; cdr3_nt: TGTGCCACCAGCGACGGTTTAAAACAGGGTAAGACTGAAGCTTTCTTT; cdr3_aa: CATSDGLKQGKTEAFF
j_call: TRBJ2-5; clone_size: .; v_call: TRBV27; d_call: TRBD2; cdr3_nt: TGTGCCAGCAGTCCTCGGACTAGCGGGGGAGGAGAGACCCAGTACTTC; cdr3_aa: CASSPRTSGGGETQYF
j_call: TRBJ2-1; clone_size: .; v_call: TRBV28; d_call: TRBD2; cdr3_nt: TGTGCCAGCAGTCCCCAGCGGGGGGCCGGGAATGAGCAGTTCTTC; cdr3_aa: CASSPQRGAGNEQFF
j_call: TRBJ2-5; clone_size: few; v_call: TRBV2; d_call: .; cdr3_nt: TGTGCCAGCAGGGCGTGGGGCGGCGCGTCCCAAGAGACCCAGTACTTC; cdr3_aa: CASRAWGGASQETQYF
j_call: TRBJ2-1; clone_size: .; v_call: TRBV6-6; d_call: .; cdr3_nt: TGTGCCAGCAGCCTGGCCCCGATCTCCTACAATGAGCAGTTCTTC; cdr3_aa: CASSLAPISYNEQFF
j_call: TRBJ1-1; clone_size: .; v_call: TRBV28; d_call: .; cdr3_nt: TGTGCCAGCAGGGAGGGAGGGGGGACTGAAGCTTTCTTT; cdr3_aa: CASREGGGTEAFF
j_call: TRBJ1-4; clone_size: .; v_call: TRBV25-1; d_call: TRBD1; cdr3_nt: TGTGCCAGCAGTGTCCCCGGGACAGGGAATGAAAAACTGTTTTTT; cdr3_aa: CASSVPGTGNEKLFF
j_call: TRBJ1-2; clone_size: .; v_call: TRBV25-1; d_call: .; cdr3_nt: TGTGCCAGCACGACAGATAACTATGGCTACACCTTC; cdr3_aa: CASTTDNYGYTF
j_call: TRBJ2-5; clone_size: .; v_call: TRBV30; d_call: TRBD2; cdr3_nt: TGTGCCTGGAGTGGTAGCGGGGGAACTAGGGAGACCCAGTACTTC; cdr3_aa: CAWSGSGGTRETQYF
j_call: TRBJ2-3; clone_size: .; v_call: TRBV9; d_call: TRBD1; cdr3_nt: TGTGCCAGCAGCACCCGGACAGGCGGTGGGGATACGCAGTATTTT; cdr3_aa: CASSTRTGGGDTQYF
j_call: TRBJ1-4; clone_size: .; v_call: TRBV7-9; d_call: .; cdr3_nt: TGTGCCAGCAGCTTTCTTGGGGGCGCAAATGAAAAACTGTTTTTT; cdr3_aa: CASSFLGGANEKLFF
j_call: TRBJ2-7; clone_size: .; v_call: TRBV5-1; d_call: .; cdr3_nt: TGCGCCAGCAGCGAGGGGGTGATCGAGCAGTACTTC; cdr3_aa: CASSEGVIEQYF
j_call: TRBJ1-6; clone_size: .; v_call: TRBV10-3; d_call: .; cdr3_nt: TGTGCCATCAGTTCACTGGGCCGCTCTTATAATTCACCCCTCCACTTT; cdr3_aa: CAISSLGRSYNSPLHF
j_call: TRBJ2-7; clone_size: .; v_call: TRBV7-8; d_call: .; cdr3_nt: TGTGCCAGCAGCTTAGCGAGGGACTTGGCCTACGAGCAGTACTTC; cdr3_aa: CASSLARDLAYEQYF
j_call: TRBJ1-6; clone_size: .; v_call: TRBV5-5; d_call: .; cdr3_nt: TGTGCCAGCAGCTTACAGGTTTACAATTCACCCCTCCACTTT; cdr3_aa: CASSLQVYNSPLHF
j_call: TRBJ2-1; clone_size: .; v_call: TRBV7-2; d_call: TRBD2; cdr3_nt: TGTGCCAGCAGCTTAGTGGCTAGCGGGCACAATGAGCAGTTCTTC; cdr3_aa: CASSLVASGHNEQFF
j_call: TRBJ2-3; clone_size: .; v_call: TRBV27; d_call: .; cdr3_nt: TGTGCCAGCAGTACCAGGGTATTAGATACGCAGTATTTT; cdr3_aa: CASSTRVLDTQYF
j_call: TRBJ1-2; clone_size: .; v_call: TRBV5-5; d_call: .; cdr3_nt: TGTGCCAGCAGCTTTCCCCAGGGCGACGGCTACACCTTC; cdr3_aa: CASSFPQGDGYTF
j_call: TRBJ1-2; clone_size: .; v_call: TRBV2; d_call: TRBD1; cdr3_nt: TGTGCCAGCAGTGAAAGGCCGAGACAGGGGAGTCAGGATGGCTACACCTTC; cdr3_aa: CASSERPRQGSQDGYTF
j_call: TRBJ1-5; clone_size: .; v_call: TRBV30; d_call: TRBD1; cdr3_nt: TGTGCCTGGAGTACCGGGACAGGGAGGGTTCAGCCCCAGCATTTT; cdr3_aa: CAWSTGTGRVQPQHF
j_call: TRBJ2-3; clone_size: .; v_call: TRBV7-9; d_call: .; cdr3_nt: TGTGCCAGCAGCCTACTTGTAGGGGGGGCGACAGATACGCAGTATTTT; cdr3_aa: CASSLLVGGATDTQYF